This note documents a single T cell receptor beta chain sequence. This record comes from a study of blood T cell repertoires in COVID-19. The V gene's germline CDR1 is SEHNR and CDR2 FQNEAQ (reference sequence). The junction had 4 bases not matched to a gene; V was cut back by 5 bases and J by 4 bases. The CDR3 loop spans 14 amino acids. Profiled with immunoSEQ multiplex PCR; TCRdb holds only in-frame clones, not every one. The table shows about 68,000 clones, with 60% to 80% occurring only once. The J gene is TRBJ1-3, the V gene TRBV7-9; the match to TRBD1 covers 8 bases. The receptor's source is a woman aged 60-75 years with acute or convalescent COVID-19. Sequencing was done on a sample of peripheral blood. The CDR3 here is CASSQGAGGNTIYF. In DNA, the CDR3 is TGTGCCAGCAGCCAGGGGGCAGGGGGAAACACCATATATTTT.